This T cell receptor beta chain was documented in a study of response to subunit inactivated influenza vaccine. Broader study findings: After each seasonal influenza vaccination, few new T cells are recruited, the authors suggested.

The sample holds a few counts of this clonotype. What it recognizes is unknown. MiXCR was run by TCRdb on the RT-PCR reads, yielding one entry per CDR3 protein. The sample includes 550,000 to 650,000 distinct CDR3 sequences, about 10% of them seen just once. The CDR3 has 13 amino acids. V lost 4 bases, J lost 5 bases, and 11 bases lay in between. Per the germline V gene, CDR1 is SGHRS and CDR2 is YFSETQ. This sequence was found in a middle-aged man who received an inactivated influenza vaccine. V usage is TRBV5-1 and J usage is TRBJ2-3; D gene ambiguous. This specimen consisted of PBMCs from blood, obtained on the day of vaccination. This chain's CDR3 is CASSRNDRDTQYF. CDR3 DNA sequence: TGCGCCAGCAGCAGGAATGATCGAGATACGCAGTATTTT.